The entry below gives a single TCR beta chain sequence along with its context. The germline V gene has CDR1 MNHEY and CDR2 SMNVEV (reference sequence). J was trimmed by 4 bases and V by 5 bases; bases with no gene match: 9. The CDR3 contains 15 residues. This sample stems from a study of technical replicates of blood from a handful of donors. Data came from immunoSEQ multiplex PCR; TCRdb stores just in-frame clones and leaves some out. The sample has approximately 79,000 clones; 85% to 95% are singletons. The receptor was derived from a human donor in good health. This rearrangement joins TRBV27 to TRBJ2-7, with 9 bases matching TRBD2. Sequenced material: T cells isolated from PBMCs. CDR3 in DNA: TGTGCCAGCAGTCACTTAGCGGGGGCTACATACGAGCAGTACTTC. Encoded protein: CASSHLAGATYEQYF.